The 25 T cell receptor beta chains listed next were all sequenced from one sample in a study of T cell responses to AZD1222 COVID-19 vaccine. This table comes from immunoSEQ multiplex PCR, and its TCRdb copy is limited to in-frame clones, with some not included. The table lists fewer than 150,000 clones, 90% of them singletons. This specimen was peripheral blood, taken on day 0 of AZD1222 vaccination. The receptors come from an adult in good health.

The CDR3 DNA reads TGTGCCAGCAGTTACTCGGACAGGCCGACTCAGCCCCAGCATTTT. Amino acids: CASSYSDRPTQPQHF. The chain joins TRBV6-6 to TRBJ1-5; 7 bases match TRBD1. This CDR3 contains 15 residues. Germline loops: CDR1 MNHNY, CDR2 SVGAGI (reference sequence). The trim removed 0 bases at V and 6 bases at J, leaving 5 bases unmatched.

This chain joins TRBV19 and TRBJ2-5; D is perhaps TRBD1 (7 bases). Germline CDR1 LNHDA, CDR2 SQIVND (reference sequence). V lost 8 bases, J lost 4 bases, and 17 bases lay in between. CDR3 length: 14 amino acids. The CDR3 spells CASAESQGGETQYF. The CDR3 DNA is TGTGCCAGTGCCGAAAGTCAGGGGGGAGAGACCCAGTACTTC.

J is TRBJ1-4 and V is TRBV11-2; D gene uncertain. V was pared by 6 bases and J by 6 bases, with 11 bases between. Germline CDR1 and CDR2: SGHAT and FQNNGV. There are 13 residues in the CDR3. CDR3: CASSDVIDEKLFF. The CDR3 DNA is TGTGCCAGCAGTGATGTGATTGATGAAAAACTGTTTTTT.

The CDR3 nucleotides are TGTGCCAGCAGTTTTACATGGGAGGATTCACCCCTCCACTTT. It specifies CASSFTWEDSPLHF. The chain couples TRBV6-5 to TRBJ1-6; no clear D. Trimming left V 4 bases short and J 8 bases short, with 12 bases between. Per the germline V gene, CDR1 is MNHEY and CDR2 is SVGAGI. The CDR3 runs to 14 residues.

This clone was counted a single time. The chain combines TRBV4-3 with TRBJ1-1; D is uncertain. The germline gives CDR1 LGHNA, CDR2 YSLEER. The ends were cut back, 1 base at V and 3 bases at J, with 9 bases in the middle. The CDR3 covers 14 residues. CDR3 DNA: TGCGCCAGCAGCCAAGTTATTAGGGACACTGAAGCTTTCTTT. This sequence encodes CASSQVIRDTEAFF.

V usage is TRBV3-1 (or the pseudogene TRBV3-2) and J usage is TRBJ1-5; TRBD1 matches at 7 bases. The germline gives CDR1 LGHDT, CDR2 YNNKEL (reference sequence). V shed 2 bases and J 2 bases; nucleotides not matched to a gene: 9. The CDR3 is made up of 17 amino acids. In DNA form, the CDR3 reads TGTGCCAGCAGCCAAAAGGGGGCCCAGGAGGGCAATCAGCCCCAGCATTTT. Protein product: CASSQKGAQEGNQPQHF.

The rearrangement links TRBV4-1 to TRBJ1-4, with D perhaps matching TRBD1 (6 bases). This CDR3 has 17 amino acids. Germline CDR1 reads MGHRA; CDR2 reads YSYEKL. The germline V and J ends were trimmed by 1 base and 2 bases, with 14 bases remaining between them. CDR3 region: CASSQGRGAATNEKLFF. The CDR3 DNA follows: TGCGCCAGCAGCCAAGGACGGGGGGCGGCGACTAATGAAAAACTGTTTTTT.

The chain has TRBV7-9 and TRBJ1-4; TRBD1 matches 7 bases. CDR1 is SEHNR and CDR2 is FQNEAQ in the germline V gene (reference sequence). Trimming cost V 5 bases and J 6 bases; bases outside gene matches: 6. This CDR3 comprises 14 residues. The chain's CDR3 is CASSQRQGDEKLFF. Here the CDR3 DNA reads TGTGCCAGCAGCCAAAGACAGGGAGATGAAAAACTGTTTTTT.

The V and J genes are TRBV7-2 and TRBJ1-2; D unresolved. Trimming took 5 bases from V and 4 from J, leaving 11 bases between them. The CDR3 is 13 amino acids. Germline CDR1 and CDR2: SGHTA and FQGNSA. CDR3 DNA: TGTGCCAGCAGCCCCGACGGCTCCTATGGCTACACCTTC. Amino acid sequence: CASSPDGSYGYTF.

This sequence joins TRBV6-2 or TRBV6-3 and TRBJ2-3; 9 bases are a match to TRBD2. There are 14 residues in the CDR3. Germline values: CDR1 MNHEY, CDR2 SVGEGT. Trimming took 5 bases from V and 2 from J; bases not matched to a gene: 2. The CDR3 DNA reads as TGTGCCAGCAGTCGACTAGCGGTCACAGATACGCAGTATTTT. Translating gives CASSRLAVTDTQYF.

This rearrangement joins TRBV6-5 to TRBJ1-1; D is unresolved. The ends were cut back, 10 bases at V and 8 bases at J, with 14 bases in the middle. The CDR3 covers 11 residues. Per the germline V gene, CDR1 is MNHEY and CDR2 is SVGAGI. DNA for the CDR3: TGTGCCACCCTACTCGGCCTAGAAGCTTTCTTT. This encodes CATLLGLEAFF.

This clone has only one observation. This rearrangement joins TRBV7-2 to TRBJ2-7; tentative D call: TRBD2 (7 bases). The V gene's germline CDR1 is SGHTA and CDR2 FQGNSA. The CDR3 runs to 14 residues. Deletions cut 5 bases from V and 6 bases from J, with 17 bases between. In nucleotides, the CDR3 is TGTGCCAGCAGCGGGGGATGGGGGGGCTTCGAGCAGTACTTC. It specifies CASSGGWGGFEQYF.

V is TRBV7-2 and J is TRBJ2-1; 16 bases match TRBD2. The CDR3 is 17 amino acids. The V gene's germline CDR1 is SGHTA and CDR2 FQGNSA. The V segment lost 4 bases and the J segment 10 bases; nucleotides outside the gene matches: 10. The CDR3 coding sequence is TGTGCCAGCAGCTCACGACCAGGGACTAGCGGGGGGGTGGAGCAGTTCTTC. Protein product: CASSSRPGTSGGVEQFF.

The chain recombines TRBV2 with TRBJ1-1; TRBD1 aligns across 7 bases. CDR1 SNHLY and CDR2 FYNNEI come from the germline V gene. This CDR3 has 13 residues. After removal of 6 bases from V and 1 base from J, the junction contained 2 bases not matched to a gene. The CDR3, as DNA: TGTGCCAGCAGGAAGGGGGCGAACACTGAAGCTTTCTTT. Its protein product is CASRKGANTEAFF.

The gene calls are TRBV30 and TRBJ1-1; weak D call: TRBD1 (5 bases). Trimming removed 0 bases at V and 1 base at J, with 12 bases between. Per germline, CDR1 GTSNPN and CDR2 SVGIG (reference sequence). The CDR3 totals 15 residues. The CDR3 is CAWSVGTRKNTEAFF. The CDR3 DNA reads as TGTGCCTGGAGTGTGGGGACCCGCAAGAACACTGAAGCTTTCTTT.

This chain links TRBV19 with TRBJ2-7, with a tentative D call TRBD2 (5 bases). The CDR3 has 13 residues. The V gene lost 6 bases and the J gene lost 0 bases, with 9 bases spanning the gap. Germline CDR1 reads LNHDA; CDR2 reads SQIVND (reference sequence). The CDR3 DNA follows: TGTGCCAGTAGAAGACGGGACTCCTACGAGCAGTACTTC. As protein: CASRRRDSYEQYF.

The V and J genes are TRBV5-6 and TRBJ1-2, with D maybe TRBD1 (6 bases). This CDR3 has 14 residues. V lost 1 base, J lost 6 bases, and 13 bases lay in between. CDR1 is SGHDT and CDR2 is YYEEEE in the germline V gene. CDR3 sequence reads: CASSLTGGADGYTF. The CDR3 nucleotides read TGTGCCAGCAGCTTGACCGGGGGCGCGGATGGCTACACCTTC.

CDR3 in DNA: TGTGCCAGCAGCCAACAGGGGGCGGTCACTGAAGCTTTCTTT. This gives the protein CASSQQGAVTEAFF. The rearrangement links TRBV4-2 to TRBJ1-1; TRBD1 agrees at 8 bases. The CDR3 is made up of 14 amino acids. Germline-derived CDR1 and CDR2 are LGHNA and YNFKEQ. The trim removed 2 bases at V and 4 bases at J, leaving 3 bases unmatched.

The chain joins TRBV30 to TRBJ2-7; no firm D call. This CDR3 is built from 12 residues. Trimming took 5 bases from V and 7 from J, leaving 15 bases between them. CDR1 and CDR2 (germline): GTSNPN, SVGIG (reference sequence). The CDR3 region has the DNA TGTGCCTGGGCCCCAAACTCCTGGGAGCAGTACTTC. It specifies CAWAPNSWEQYF.

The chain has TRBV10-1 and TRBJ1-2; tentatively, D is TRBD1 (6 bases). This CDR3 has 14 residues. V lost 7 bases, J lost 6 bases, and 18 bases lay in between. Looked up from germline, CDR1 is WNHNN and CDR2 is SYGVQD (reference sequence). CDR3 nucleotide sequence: TGCGCCAGCAACACTGAGGGAGGGGGAAATGGCTACACCTTC. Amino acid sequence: CASNTEGGGNGYTF.

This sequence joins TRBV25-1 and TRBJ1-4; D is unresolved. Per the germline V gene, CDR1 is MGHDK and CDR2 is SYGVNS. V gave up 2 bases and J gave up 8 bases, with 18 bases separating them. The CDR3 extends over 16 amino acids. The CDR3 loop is CASSEGSGKMQEKLFF. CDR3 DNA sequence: TGTGCCAGCAGTGAAGGGTCAGGAAAGATGCAGGAAAAACTGTTTTTT.

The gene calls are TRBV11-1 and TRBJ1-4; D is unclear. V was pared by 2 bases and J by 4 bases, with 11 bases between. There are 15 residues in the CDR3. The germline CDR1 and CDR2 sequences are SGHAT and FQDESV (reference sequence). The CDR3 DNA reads TGTGCCAGCAGCTTACGCGGAGACTTTAATGAAAAACTGTTTTTT. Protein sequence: CASSLRGDFNEKLFF.

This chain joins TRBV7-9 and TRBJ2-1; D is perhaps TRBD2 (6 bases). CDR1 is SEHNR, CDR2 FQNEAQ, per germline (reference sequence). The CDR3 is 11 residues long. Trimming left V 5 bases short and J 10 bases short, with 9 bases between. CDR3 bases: TGTGCCAGCAGCCACCGGGAGGAGCAGTTCTTC. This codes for CASSHREEQFF.

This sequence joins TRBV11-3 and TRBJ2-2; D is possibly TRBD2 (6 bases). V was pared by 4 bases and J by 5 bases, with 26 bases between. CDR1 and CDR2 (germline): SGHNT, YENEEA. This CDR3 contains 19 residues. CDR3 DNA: TGTGCCAGCAGCTCCCCCTCTATGGCGGGACCCCAGGGTACCGGGGAGCTGTTTTTT. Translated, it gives CASSSPSMAGPQGTGELFF.

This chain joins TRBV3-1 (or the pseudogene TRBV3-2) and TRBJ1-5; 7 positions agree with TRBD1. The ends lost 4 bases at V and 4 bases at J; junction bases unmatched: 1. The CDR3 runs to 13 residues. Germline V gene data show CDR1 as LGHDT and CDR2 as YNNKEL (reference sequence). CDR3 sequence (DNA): TGTGCCAGCAGCCGACAGGGAAATCAGCCCCAGCATTTT. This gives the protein CASSRQGNQPQHF.